The text below deals with one TCR beta chain. Its antigen is not identified. Libraries were UMI-labeled 5' RACE TRB cDNA. TCRdb re-called the 5' RACE reads; one entry per CDR3 protein, DNA not given. This sample lists around 61,000 distinct CDR3 sequences; its ten largest clones have approximately 0.71%. CDR1 and CDR2 (germline): MNHEY, SMNVEV (reference sequence). The CDR3 contains 13 residues. This sample was included in a study of CXCR3-negative and CXCR3-positive naive CD8 T cells. Overall study context: TRB reads totalled about 140 million, about 1.5 +/- 0.3 million per library. General study findings and limits: Naive cells positive for CXCR3 carried more hydrophobic TRB CDR3s than CXCR3-negative ones.

The J gene is TRBJ1-2, the V gene TRBV27; TCRdb's assignment of TRBD1 cannot be checked, as there is no DNA. The receptor was isolated from a human donor in good health. Some clones in this sample may be carry-over from other donors' samples. Sequenced: naive CXCR3+ CD8+ T cells from blood. Described subset: CD45RO-CCR7+CD27+CD95- naive CD8+ T cells expressing CXCR3 (TNR3+). The CDR3 is CASSGDRVYGYTF.